These 11 T cell receptor beta chains were sequenced from one sample in a study of cytomegalovirus exposure and HLA in healthy donors. PCR used 60 Vbeta primers and 13 Jbeta primers. Using immunoSEQ multiplex PCR, the repertoire was profiled, and TCRdb retains in-frame clones only, with some absent. The table lists more than 100,000 clones, with 1.5% to 1.7% in the top ten. The specimen sequenced was PBMCs. All receptors derive from a woman aged 40 to 50 in good health and CMV-seronegative.

This chain joins TRBV5-1 and TRBJ2-3; 10 bases match TRBD2. Per germline, CDR1 SGHRS and CDR2 YFSETQ. The ends lost 2 bases at V and 3 bases at J; junction bases unmatched: 3. The CDR3 has 15 amino acids. Here the CDR3 reads CASSFSGGVTDTQYF. CDR3 coding DNA: TGCGCCAGCAGCTTCAGCGGGGGGGTAACAGATACGCAGTATTTT.

The chain couples TRBV19 to TRBJ1-3; D might be TRBD1 (5 bases). Trimming stripped 3 bases from V and 0 bases from J, with 15 bases between. CDR1 and CDR2 from the germline V gene are LNHDA and SQIVND (reference sequence). The length of the CDR3 is 17 residues. In DNA, the CDR3 is TGTGCCAGTAGTATCTTTGCAAGACAGAGCTCTGGAAACACCATATATTTT. Protein: CASSIFARQSSGNTIYF.

The chain links TRBV5-4 to TRBJ2-3; perhaps TRBD1 as D (7 bases). CDR3 length equals 17 residues. Germline V gene sequence: CDR1 SGHNT, CDR2 YYREEE (reference sequence). Trimming stripped 2 bases from V and 1 base from J, with 17 bases between. The CDR3 protein is CASSLGGPGAGTDTQYF. CDR3 DNA: TGTGCCAGCAGCTTAGGGGGCCCGGGGGCAGGCACAGATACGCAGTATTTT.

Regarding this clone: Other DNA sequences of this sample code for an identical CDR3. V gene TRBV5-1 combines with J gene TRBJ2-5, with D perhaps matching TRBD2 (6 bases). V was trimmed by 4 bases and J by 4 bases, leaving 11 bases between them. The CDR3 extends over 13 amino acids. Germline CDR1 and CDR2: SGHRS and YFSETQ. CDR3 residues: CASSPGGPETQYF. For the CDR3, the DNA is TGCGCCAGCAGCCCCGGGGGACCAGAGACCCAGTACTTC.

With respect to this clone: The junction differs from germline at one of its ends, possibly a read error. The sample contains more than one DNA sequence encoding this CDR3. The rearrangement uses TRBV18 and TRBJ2-5; D not certain. This CDR3 has 13 amino acids. The germline CDR1 and CDR2 sequences are KGHSH and LQKENI. The CDR3 is CASSPRLSETQYF. CDR3 nucleotide sequence: TGCGCCAGCTCACCACGATTAAGCGAGACCCAGTACTTC.

The CDR3, as DNA: TGTGCCAGCAGCCCAAGGGCGGCTAGCGGCACAGATACGCAGTATTTT. Protein product: CASSPRAASGTDTQYF. This rearrangement joins TRBV7-3 to TRBJ2-3, with D possibly TRBD2 on 6 matching bases. Between the trimmed V and J ends, which lost 5 bases and 1 base, there was a span of 16 bases. The germline CDR1 and CDR2 sequences are SGHTA and FQGTGA. The CDR3 is 16 amino acids.

The gene calls are TRBV28 and TRBJ2-6; 8 nucleotides align to TRBD1. The J segment lost 0 bases and the V segment lost 7 bases, leaving 2 bases of the junction unmatched. This CDR3 spans 15 amino acids. Germline loops: CDR1 MDHEN, CDR2 SYDVKM. CDR3 DNA sequence: TGTGCCAGCATCACAGGGGGCTCTGGGGCCAACGTCCTGACTTTC. As protein: CASITGGSGANVLTF.

The chain recombines TRBV6-1 with TRBJ2-5; 7 bases map to TRBD2. CDR1 MNHNS and CDR2 SASEGT come from the germline V gene. This CDR3 region has 14 residues. V was clipped by 6 bases and J by 5 bases; unmatched bases: 9. The CDR3 region has the DNA TGTGCCAGCAGGCCTCGGGAGGTGAGCGAGACCCAGTACTTC. It codes for CASRPREVSETQYF.

The chain employs TRBV6-1 and TRBJ1-4; D gene ambiguous. Germline values: CDR1 MNHNS, CDR2 SASEGT. V lost 3 bases and J lost 8, with 13 bases in between. The CDR3 runs to 14 residues. The CDR3: CASSEVGEVEKLFF. CDR3 in DNA: TGTGCCAGCAGTGAGGTGGGAGAGGTCGAAAAACTGTTTTTT.

This chain links TRBV5-1 with TRBJ2-2; 12 nucleotides match TRBD1. The CDR3 sequence is 17 residues long. CDR1 SGHRS and CDR2 YFSETQ come from the germline V gene. The ends lost 1 base at V and 6 bases at J; junction bases unmatched: 7. CDR3 sequence reads: CASSLSPGTGGPGELFF. Written as DNA, the CDR3 is TGCGCCAGCAGCTTGTCCCCCGGGACAGGGGGCCCCGGGGAGCTGTTTTTT.

J is TRBJ1-3 and V is TRBV15; 7 nucleotides line up with TRBD1. The germline CDR1 and CDR2 sequences are LNHNV and YYDKDF (reference sequence). The CDR3 length is 16 residues. Trimming removed 0 bases from V and 2 bases from J; junction bases left unmatched: 4. The CDR3 protein is CATSRDPTGTGNTIYF. CDR3 DNA: TGTGCCACCAGCAGAGATCCGACAGGGACTGGAAACACCATATATTTT.